This TCR beta chain was captured by sequencing in a study of vaccination effects on CD4 cells after COVID-19. The overall study: Relative to the second dose, post-vaccine samples were obtained a median of 72 days later.

Antigen-specific CD4+ T cells were first expanded with viral peptide pools by the ViraFEST assay and only then sequenced. CD4+ T cells were isolated after 10 days of culture. Documented for the person is a PCR-confirmed SARS-CoV-2 infection occurring between March and December 2020. The participants, recipients of two vaccine doses, got either BNT162b2 or mRNA-1273. IL-2 at about 10 IU/ml and peptides at roughly 9.6 ug/ml were added to cultured PBMC, approximately 2 million per well. Days 3 and 7 were when half the medium was replaced with IL-2 medium. Study-wide points: In convalescents, post-vaccine spike-reactive clones were mainly new clones induced by vaccination.

The method was immunoSEQ multiplex PCR; TCRdb's version includes in-frame clones alone and lacks a portion of them. The sample lists almost 15,000 clones; over 70% were seen once. This clone showed up just a few times. Its target is unknown. The CDR3 has 12 amino acids. With 3 bases removed from V and 14 bases from J, the gap between germline ends came to 11 bases. Germline V gives CDR1 LGHNT, CDR2 FRNRAP. The chain has TRBV12-5 and TRBJ1-6; D remains unclear. The sequencing used CD4+ T cells from PBMCs cultured with HCoV-NL63 spike peptides, collected after COVID-19 vaccination. The receptor's source is a human donor who had a prior SARS-CoV-2 infection. In DNA, the CDR3 is TGTGCTAGTGGTTTTTCTGCGGGAGCCCTCCACTTT. It specifies CASGFSAGALHF.